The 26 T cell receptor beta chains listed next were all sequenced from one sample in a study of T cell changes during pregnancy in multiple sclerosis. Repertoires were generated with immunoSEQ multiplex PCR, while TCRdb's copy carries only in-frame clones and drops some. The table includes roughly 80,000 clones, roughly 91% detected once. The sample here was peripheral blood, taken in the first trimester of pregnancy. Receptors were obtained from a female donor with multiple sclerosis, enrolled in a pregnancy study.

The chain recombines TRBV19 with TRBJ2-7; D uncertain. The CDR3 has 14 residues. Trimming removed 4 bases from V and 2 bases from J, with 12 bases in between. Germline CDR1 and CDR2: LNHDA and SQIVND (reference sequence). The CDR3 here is CASSTQVAAYEQYF. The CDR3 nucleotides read TGTGCCAGTAGTACACAAGTGGCAGCCTACGAGCAGTACTTC.

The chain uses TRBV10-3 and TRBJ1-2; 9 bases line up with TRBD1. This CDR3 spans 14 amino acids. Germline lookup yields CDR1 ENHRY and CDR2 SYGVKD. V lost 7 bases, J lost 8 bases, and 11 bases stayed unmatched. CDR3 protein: CAIKQGQGREGYTF. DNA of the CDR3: TGTGCCATCAAGCAGGGACAGGGCCGGGAAGGCTACACCTTC.

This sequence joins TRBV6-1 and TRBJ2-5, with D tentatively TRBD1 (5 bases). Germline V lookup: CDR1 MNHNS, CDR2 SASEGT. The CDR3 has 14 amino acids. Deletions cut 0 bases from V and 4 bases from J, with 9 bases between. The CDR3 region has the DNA TGTGCCAGCAGTGAAGCTTTGGGGCGAGAGACCCAGTACTTC. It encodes CASSEALGRETQYF.

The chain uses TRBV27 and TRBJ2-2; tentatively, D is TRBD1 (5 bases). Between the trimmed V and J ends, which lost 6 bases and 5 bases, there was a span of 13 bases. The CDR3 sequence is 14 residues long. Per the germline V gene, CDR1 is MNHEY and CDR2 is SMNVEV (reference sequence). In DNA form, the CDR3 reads TGTGCCAGCAGCCTGGTCTCAGGGACCGGGGAGCTGTTTTTT. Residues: CASSLVSGTGELFF.

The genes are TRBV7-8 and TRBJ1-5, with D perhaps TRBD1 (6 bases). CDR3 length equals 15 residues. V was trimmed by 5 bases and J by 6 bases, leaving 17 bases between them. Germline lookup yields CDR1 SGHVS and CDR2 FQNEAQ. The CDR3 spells CASSDLEGVGQPQHF. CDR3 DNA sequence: TGTGCCAGCAGCGATTTAGAGGGGGTTGGTCAGCCCCAGCATTTT.

As DNA, the CDR3 is TGTGCTAGTGGTCCGGACGGGGTAACCTACAATGAGCAGTTCTTC. It encodes CASGPDGVTYNEQFF. The chain links TRBV12-5 to TRBJ2-1, with D tentatively TRBD2 (5 bases). The germline V gene encodes CDR1 LGHNT and CDR2 FRNRAP. V dropped 5 bases and J dropped 2 bases, with 13 bases sitting between them. The CDR3 is made up of 15 amino acids. The full variable domain, rest sourced from reference TRBV12-5 and TRBJ2-1, is DARVTQTPRHKVTEMGQEVTMRCQPILGHNTVFWYRQTMMQGLELLAYFRNRAPLDDSGMPKDRFSAEMPDATLATLKIQPSEPRDSAVYFCASGPDGVTYNEQFFGPGTRLTVL.

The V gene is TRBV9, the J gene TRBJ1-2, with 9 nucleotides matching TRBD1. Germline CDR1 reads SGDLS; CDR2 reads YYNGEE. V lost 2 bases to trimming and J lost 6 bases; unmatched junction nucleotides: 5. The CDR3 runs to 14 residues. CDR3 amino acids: CASSVPGTGNGYTF. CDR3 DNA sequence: TGTGCCAGCAGCGTGCCTGGGACAGGGAATGGCTACACCTTC.

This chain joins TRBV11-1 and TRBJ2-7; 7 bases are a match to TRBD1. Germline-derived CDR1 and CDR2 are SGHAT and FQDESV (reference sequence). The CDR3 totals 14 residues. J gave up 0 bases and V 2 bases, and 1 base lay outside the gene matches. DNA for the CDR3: TGTGCCAGCAGCTTAAACAGGGGCTCCTACGAGCAGTACTTC. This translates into CASSLNRGSYEQYF.

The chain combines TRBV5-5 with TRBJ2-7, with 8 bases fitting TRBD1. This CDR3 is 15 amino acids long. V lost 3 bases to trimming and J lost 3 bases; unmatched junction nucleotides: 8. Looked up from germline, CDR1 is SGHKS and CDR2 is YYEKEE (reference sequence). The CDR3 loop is CASSSPGQAHYEQYF. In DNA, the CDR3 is TGTGCCAGCAGCTCGCCGGGACAGGCTCACTACGAGCAGTACTTC. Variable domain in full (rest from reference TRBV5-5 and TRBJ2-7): DAGVTQSPTHLIKTRGQQVTLRCSPISGHKSVSWYQQVLGQGPQFIFQYYEKEERGRGNFPDRFSARQFPNYSSELNVNALLLGDSALYLCASSSPGQAHYEQYFGPGTRLTVT.

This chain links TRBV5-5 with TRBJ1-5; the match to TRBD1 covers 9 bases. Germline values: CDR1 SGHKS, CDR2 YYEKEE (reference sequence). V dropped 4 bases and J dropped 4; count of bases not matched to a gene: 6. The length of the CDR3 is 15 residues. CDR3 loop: CASSRTGDFNQPQHF. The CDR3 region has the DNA TGTGCCAGCAGCCGGACAGGGGATTTTAATCAGCCCCAGCATTTT.

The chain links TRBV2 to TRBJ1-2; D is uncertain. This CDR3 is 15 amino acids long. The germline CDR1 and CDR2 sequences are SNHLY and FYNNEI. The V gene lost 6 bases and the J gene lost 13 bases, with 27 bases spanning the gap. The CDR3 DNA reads TGTGCCAGCAGAGAAAGGGAGGATACTTTTCGGCTATTCACCTTC. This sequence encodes CASREREDTFRLFTF.

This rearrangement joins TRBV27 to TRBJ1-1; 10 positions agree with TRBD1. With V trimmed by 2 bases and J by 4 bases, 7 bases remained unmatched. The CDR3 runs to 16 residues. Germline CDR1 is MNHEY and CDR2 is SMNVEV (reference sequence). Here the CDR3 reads CASSLGGTGVFTEAFF. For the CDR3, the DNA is TGTGCCAGCAGTTTAGGCGGGACAGGGGTGTTCACTGAAGCTTTCTTT.

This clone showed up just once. CDR3 bases: TGTGCCAGCAGCTTAGGGGCAGATGAGCAGTTCTTC. Translating it yields CASSLGADEQFF. The chain is built from TRBV13 and TRBJ2-1; no reliable D call. The CDR3 length is 12 residues. Germline lookup yields CDR1 PRHDT and CDR2 FYEKMQ (reference sequence). V gave up 0 bases and J gave up 8 bases, with 5 bases separating them.

As DNA, the CDR3 is TGCAGCGCCGCCGCCGGGACAGGGGTTGAGCAGTACTTC. Encoded protein: CSAAAGTGVEQYF. V usage is TRBV29-1 and J usage is TRBJ2-7, with TRBD1 identical over 10 bases. J gave up 7 bases and V 7 bases, and 10 bases lay outside the gene matches. The CDR3 has 13 residues. Germline loops: CDR1 SQVTM, CDR2 ANQGSEA.

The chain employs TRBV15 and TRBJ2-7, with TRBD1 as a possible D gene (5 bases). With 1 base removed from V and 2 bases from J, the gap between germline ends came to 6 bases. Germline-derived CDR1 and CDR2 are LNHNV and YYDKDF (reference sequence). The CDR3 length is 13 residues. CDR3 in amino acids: CATSRGGTYEQYF. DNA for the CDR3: TGTGCCACCAGCAGAGGGGGCACCTACGAGCAGTACTTC. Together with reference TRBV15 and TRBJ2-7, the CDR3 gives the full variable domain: DAMVIQNPRYQVTQFGKPVTLSCSQTLNHNVMYWYQQKSSQAPKLLFHYYDKDFNNEADTPDNFQSRRPNTSFCFLDIRSPGLGDTAMYLCATSRGGTYEQYFGPGTRLTVT.

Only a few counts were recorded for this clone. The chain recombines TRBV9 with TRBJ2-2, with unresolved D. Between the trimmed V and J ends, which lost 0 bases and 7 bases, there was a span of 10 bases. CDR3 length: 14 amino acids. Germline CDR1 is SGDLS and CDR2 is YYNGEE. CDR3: CASSVAYRGGELFF. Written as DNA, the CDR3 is TGTGCCAGCAGCGTAGCATATCGCGGCGGGGAGCTGTTTTTT.

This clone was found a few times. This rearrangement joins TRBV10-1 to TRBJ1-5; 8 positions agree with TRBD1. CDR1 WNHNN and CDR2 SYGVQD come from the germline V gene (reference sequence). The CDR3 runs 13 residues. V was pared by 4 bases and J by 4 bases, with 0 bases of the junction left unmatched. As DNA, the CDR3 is TGCGCCAGCAGTGGGACAGGGAATCAGCCCCAGCATTTT. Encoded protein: CASSGTGNQPQHF.

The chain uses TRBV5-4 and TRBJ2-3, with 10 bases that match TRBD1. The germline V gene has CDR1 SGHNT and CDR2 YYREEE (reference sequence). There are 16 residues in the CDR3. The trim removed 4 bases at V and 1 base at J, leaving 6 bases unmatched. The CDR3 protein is CASSPGGQGGTDTQYF. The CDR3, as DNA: TGTGCCAGCAGCCCGGGTGGACAGGGGGGCACAGATACGCAGTATTTT.

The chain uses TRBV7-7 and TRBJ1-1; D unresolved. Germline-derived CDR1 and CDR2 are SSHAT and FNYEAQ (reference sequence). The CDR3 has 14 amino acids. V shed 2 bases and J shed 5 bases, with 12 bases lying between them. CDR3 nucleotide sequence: TGTGCCAGCAGCTTACCTCTCGAGGGTACTGAAGCTTTCTTT. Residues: CASSLPLEGTEAFF.

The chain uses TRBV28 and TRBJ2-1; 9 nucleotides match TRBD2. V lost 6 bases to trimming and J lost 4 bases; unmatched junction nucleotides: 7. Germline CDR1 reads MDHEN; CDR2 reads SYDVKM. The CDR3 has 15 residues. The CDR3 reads CASSPPLAGYNEQFF. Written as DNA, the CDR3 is TGTGCCAGCAGCCCTCCGCTAGCGGGGTACAATGAGCAGTTCTTC.

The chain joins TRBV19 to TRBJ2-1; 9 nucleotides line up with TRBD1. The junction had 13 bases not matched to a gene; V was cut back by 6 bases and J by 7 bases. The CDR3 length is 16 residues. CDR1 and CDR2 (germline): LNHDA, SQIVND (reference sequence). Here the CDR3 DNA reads TGTGCCAGTAGACCAACCGGGACAGGGCGTTGGAATGAGCAGTTCTTC. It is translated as CASRPTGTGRWNEQFF.

CDR3 nucleotide sequence: TGCGCCAGCAGCCAAGATCTAAGCGGGAGGGCCCCAGATACGCAGTATTTT. As protein: CASSQDLSGRAPDTQYF. This chain joins TRBV4-1 and TRBJ2-3; 10 nucleotides line up with TRBD2. The CDR3 totals 17 residues. Germline V gives CDR1 MGHRA, CDR2 YSYEKL. The J segment lost 4 bases and the V segment lost 0 bases, leaving 7 bases of the junction unmatched.

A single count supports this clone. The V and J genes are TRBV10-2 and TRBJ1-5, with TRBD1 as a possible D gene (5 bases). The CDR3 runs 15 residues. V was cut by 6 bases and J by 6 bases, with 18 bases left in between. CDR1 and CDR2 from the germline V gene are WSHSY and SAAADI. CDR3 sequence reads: CASSATGGSGQPQHF. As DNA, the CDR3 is TGCGCCAGCAGCGCAACTGGGGGGTCGGGTCAGCCCCAGCATTTT.

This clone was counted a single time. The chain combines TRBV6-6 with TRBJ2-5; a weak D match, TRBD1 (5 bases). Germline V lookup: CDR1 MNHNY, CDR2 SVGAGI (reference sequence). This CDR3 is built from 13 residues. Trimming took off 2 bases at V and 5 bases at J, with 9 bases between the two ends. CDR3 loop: CASSYGAGETQYF. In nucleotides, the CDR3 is TGTGCCAGCAGTTACGGGGCAGGGGAGACCCAGTACTTC.

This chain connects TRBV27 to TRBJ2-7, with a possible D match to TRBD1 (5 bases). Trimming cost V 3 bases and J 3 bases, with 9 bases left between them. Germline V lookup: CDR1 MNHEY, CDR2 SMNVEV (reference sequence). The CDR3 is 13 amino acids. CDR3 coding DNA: TGTGCCAGCAGTTTGGGTAGGGGCTACGAGCAGTACTTC. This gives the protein CASSLGRGYEQYF.

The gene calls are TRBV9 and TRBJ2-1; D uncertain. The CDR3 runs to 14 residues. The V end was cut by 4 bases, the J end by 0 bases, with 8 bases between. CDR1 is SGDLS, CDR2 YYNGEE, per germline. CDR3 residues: CASSPSSSYNEQFF. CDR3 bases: TGTGCCAGCAGCCCATCCAGCTCCTACAATGAGCAGTTCTTC.